This T cell receptor beta chain was obtained from a study of blood T cell repertoires in COVID-19. Across the whole study: Italy, Spain and the United States were the sources of the convalescent and acute COVID-19 samples.

Data came from immunoSEQ multiplex PCR; TCRdb stores just in-frame clones and leaves some out. The table shows 400,000 or so clones, with 90% occurring only once. Trimming cost V 1 base and J 5 bases; bases outside gene matches: 8. This CDR3 is built from 16 residues. Germline V lookup: CDR1 LGHDT, CDR2 YNNKEL (reference sequence). The sample taken for sequencing was PBMCs or T cells enriched from blood (not recorded which). The chain carries TRBV3-1 (or the pseudogene TRBV3-2) and TRBJ1-2, with 9 bases lining up with TRBD1. The receptor's source is a man younger than 35 who had recovered from COVID-19. The CDR3 loop is CASSQGGTGRKYGYTF. As DNA, the CDR3 is TGTGCCAGCAGCCAAGGGGGGACAGGGAGAAAATATGGCTACACCTTC.